This T cell receptor beta chain was sequenced for a study of OX40 agonist ivuxolimab in advanced cancers. Study background: Patients received intravenous ivuxolimab every 2 weeks at 0.01 to 10 mg/kg. Males comprised roughly four fifths of the group, whose mean age was approximately 62 years (range roughly 20 to 90). General study points: Among expanded peripheral T cells, antigen specificity went undetermined.

Assay used: immunoSEQ multiplex PCR; TCRdb lists only in-frame clones, some missing. The table records 75,000 to 95,000 clones, around 90% of them present only once. The germline V gene has CDR1 SNHLY and CDR2 FYNNEI. The CDR3 spans 13 residues. V shed 5 bases and J shed 5 bases, with 12 bases lying between them. Blood was sampled at baseline, cycle 4 day 1, and cycle 7 day 1. With respect to this clone: Its antigen is unknown.

This chain joins TRBV2 and TRBJ2-5; perhaps D is TRBD1 or TRBD2 (6 bases each). The input for sequencing was CD4+ or CD8+ T cells sorted from blood, taken in a trial of the OX40 agonist ivuxolimab. The sequence derives from an adult with an advanced solid tumor such as melanoma, head and neck, liver or kidney cancer. The CDR3 reads CASSYGGGETQYF. DNA of the CDR3: TGTGCCAGCAGTTACGGGGGCGGGGAGACCCAGTACTTC.